This T cell receptor (beta chain) was sequenced for a study of human T cells and chemical hapten exposure. About the research overall: The sensitizing agent was 2% DPC, placed on 2 cm by 2 cm of upper inner arm skin.

Findings and caveats of the study: Expanded TCRs made up significantly more big CDR3 similarity clusters than controls did.

The library labeled individual cDNA molecules by adding unique molecular identifiers to them. In the authors' workflow: Per-sample TCR counts ranged from 23,224 to 690,600, median roughly 87,000. TCRdb fed the RACE reads into MiXCR, producing one record per CDR3 protein. TCRdb assigned the V and J calls; the authors' analysis was not used. The data show 75,000 to 95,000 distinct CDR3 sequences, around 10% seen once. Turning to this clonotype: Its antigen is not identified.

Germline assignment: CDR1 SNHLY and CDR2 FYNNEI. Trimming took 3 bases from V and 0 from J, leaving 24 bases between them. CDR3 length: 20 residues. Time point of the sample: patch test 2, 6 weeks after DPC sensitization. As for treatment: therapeutic diphenylcyclopropenone sensitization with weekly scalp DPC. The chain links TRBV2 to TRBJ2-4; D not resolved. Specimen: whole blood, collected in connection with sensitization to the hapten diphenylcyclopropenone (DPC). The TCR originated in a man in his forties with alopecia areata. Some clones in this sample may be carry-over from other donors' samples. CDR3 loop: CASSDPLDPRGSRAKNIQYF. CDR3 DNA sequence: TGTGCCAGCAGTGACCCACTGGACCCGCGAGGATCTAGAGCCAAAAACATTCAGTACTTC.